This T cell receptor (beta chain) was obtained from a study of beta chain features in type 1 diabetes. Study-wide results and limits: Significant though moderate, a shortening of TCRB CDR3s appeared in all four CD4+ subsets of Type 1 diabetes patients.

Of the isolated RNA, all was reverse transcribed, and so the sequenced material was expressed TCRB transcripts. Method: immunoSEQ multiplex PCR; TCRdb's copy keeps in-frame clones and lacks some. The data hold under 850,000 clones, with about an eighth observed a single time. Comment on this clone: Its antigen is as yet unknown.

CDR3 size: 15 residues. Looked up from germline, CDR1 is SQVTM and CDR2 is ANQGSEA. Germline trimming cut 6 bases from V and 0 bases from J; bases unmatched to any gene: 5. The sample consisted of naive CD4+ T cells from blood. The sequence was obtained from a man between 18 and 35 years old with type 1 diabetes. The chain is built from TRBV29-1 and TRBJ1-2; 12 nucleotides line up with TRBD1. The DNA of the CDR3 is TGCAGCGTCTCCGGGACAGGGGGCGCTAACTATGGCTACACCTTC. Its protein is CSVSGTGGANYGYTF.